The 11 T cell receptor beta chains below were found in one sample sequenced in a study of CD8 T cells in Susac syndrome. Random hexamers were used to reverse transcribe about 0.45 to 1 ug of RNA. TCRdb itself ran the immunoSEQ multiplex PCR reads through MiXCR, one entry per CDR3 protein. This table has about 150,000 distinct CDR3 sequences, approximately 96% appearing once. Sequenced material: CD4+ T cells from PBMCs. The receptors derive from a human donor with multiple sclerosis.

The chain carries TRBV12-3 or TRBV12-4 and TRBJ1-1; D remains unclear. This CDR3 has 12 amino acids. The ends were cut back, 6 bases at V and 11 bases at J, with 16 bases in the middle. Here the CDR3 DNA reads TGTGCCAGCAGATCCACGGGGTCTTGGGCTTTCTTT. Translating it yields CASRSTGSWAFF.

This clonotype has a single count. The chain couples TRBV24-1 to TRBJ2-1; 9 bases map to TRBD1. The CDR3 is 15 residues long. The V and J ends lost 4 bases and 8 bases, in that order; junction bases with no gene match: 8. Germline assignment: CDR1 KGHDR and CDR2 SFDVKD. CDR3 in amino acids: CATSETGQGRHEQFF. CDR3 DNA: TGTGCCACCAGTGAAACGGGACAGGGTAGGCATGAGCAGTTCTTC.

The chain uses TRBV5-1 and TRBJ2-1; TRBD2 agrees at 7 bases. In germline, CDR1 is SGHRS, CDR2 YFSETQ. This CDR3 has 15 amino acids. Unmatched junction bases numbered 5, after V lost 0 bases and J lost 5 bases. CDR3 nucleotides: TGCGCCAGCAGCTTGGTGTGGGGGGGAAACAATGAGCAGTTCTTC. The encoded protein is CASSLVWGGNNEQFF.

This chain connects TRBV7-2 to TRBJ2-5; D is uncertain. Per the germline V gene, CDR1 is SGHTA and CDR2 is FQGNSA. The CDR3 is made up of 12 amino acids. The ends were cut back, 2 bases at V and 5 bases at J, with 6 bases in the middle. CDR3 in amino acids: CASSLMWETQYF. CDR3 sequence (DNA): TGTGCCAGCAGCTTAATGTGGGAGACCCAGTACTTC.

The chain combines TRBV18 with TRBJ2-7; D unclear. The ends were cut back, 4 bases at V and 2 bases at J, with 9 bases in the middle. The CDR3 has 13 residues. Germline-derived CDR1 and CDR2 are KGHSH and LQKENI. CDR3 bases: TGTGCCAGCTCACGGACCGCGACCTACGAGCAGTACTTC. It encodes CASSRTATYEQYF.

The genes are TRBV3-1 and TRBJ1-2; no clear D gene. The V and J ends lost 0 bases and 11 bases respectively, with 10 bases between them. Germline V gives CDR1 LGHDT, CDR2 YNNKEL (reference sequence). The CDR3 length is 12 residues. The CDR3 DNA is TGTGCCAGCAGCCAAGACAATTTGGGATACACCTTC. This encodes CASSQDNLGYTF.

V and J are TRBV25-1 and TRBJ2-5; 11 bases match TRBD2. Per germline, CDR1 MGHDK and CDR2 SYGVNS. This CDR3 has 14 residues. Trimming cost V 4 bases and J 4 bases; bases outside gene matches: 2. The CDR3 DNA reads TGTGCCAGCAGTGTTAGCGGGGGGGGAGAGACCCAGTACTTC. Amino acids: CASSVSGGGETQYF.

The chain combines TRBV12-3 or TRBV12-4 with TRBJ2-1, with 11 bases identical to TRBD1. The J segment lost 8 bases and the V segment lost 3 bases, leaving 6 bases of the junction unmatched. This CDR3 spans 15 amino acids. CDR3 residues: CASSLTGTGGDEQFF. The CDR3 region has the DNA TGTGCCAGCAGTTTGACCGGGACAGGGGGAGATGAGCAGTTCTTC.

The chain uses TRBV20-1 and TRBJ1-1; 9 bases line up with TRBD1. The V and J ends lost 7 bases and 6 bases, in that order; junction bases with no gene match: 9. Germline V gene data show CDR1 as DFQATT and CDR2 as SNEGSKA (reference sequence). The CDR3 consists of 13 residues. The CDR3 sequence: CSGRQGEVSEAFF. The DNA for the CDR3 is TGCAGTGGGAGACAGGGGGAAGTCTCTGAAGCTTTCTTT.

The CDR3, as DNA: TGTGCCGCCTCCCTACTGGGAGGGTCTAATGAGCAGTTCTTC. Its protein is CAASLLGGSNEQFF. The V and J genes are TRBV19 and TRBJ2-1; TRBD2 matches at 7 bases. This CDR3 contains 14 residues. V shed 11 bases and J 7 bases; nucleotides not matched to a gene: 14. In germline, CDR1 is LNHDA, CDR2 SQIVND (reference sequence).

The gene calls are TRBV5-4 and TRBJ2-1; TRBD2 aligns across 13 bases. The V gene end was trimmed by 4 bases and the J gene end by 8 bases; junction bases not matched to a gene: 6. Per the germline V gene, CDR1 is SGHNT and CDR2 is YYREEE (reference sequence). The CDR3 has 15 amino acids. CDR3 in DNA: TGTGCCAGCAGCCTCGGGACTAGCGGGAATGATGAGCAGTTCTTC. Amino acid sequence: CASSLGTSGNDEQFF. The full variable domain, rest sourced from reference TRBV5-4 and TRBJ2-1, is ETGVTQSPTHLIKTRGQQVTLRCSSQSGHNTVSWYQQALGQGPQFIFQYYREEENGRGNFPPRFSGLQFPNYSSELNVNALELDDSALYLCASSLGTSGNDEQFFGPGTRLTVL.